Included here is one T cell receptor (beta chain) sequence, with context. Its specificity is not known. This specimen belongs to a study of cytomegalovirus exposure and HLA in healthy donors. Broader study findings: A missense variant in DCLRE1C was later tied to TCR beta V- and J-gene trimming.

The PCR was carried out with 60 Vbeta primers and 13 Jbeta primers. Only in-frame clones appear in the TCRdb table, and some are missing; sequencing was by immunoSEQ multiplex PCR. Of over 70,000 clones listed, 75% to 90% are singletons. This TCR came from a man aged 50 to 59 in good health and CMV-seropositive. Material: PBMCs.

The CDR3 region has the DNA TGTGCCAGCAGCGTAGGACTAGCCTCAGATACGCAGTATTTT. This translates into CASSVGLASDTQYF. V gene TRBV9 combines with J gene TRBJ2-3, with 7 bases matching TRBD2. Germline V gene sequence: CDR1 SGDLS, CDR2 YYNGEE. This CDR3 is built from 14 residues. V lost 0 bases and J lost 4; bases outside the gene matches: 2.